The 3 T cell receptor beta chains listed next were all sequenced from one sample in a study of T cell repertoires in cytomegalovirus infection. TCRdb reprocessed the reads via MiXCR and lists one record per CDR3 protein. The sample contains around 200,000 distinct CDR3 sequences, 17% of which appear only once. The sample comprised CD8+ T cells from PBMCs. The receptor set was obtained from a human donor in good health (CMV status not recorded). Some clones in this sample may be carry-over from other donors' samples.

V gene TRBV7-9 combines with J gene TRBJ1-1; the D is unclear. Germline loops: CDR1 SEHNR, CDR2 FQNEAQ (reference sequence). The CDR3 spans 13 residues. The V and J ends lost 0 bases and 4 bases respectively, with 6 bases between them. DNA of the CDR3: TGTGCCAGCAGCTTAGCGGACCCCACTGAAGCTTTCTTT. Its protein product is CASSLADPTEAFF. The full variable domain, in which reference TRBV7-9 and TRBJ1-1 provide the parts outside the CDR3, is DTGVSQNPRHKITKRGQNVTFRCDPISEHNRLYWYRQTLGQGPEFLTYFQNEAQLEKSRLLSDRFSAERPKGSFSTLEIQRTEQGDSAMYLCASSLADPTEAFFGQGTRLTVV.

This clonotype was counted only a few times. The CDR3 sequence is CSVEDPGRTSYNEQFF. CDR3 DNA: TGCAGCGTTGAAGATCCCGGCAGGACCTCCTACAATGAGCAGTTCTTC. V and J are TRBV29-1 and TRBJ2-1; no firm D call. This CDR3 has 16 amino acids. V gave up 0 bases and J gave up 0 bases, with 12 bases separating them. Per the germline V gene, CDR1 is SQVTM and CDR2 is ANQGSEA.

The chain couples TRBV7-9 to TRBJ1-1; D gene unclear. The CDR3 runs 14 residues. V was pared by 5 bases and J by 1 base, with 11 bases between. Germline values: CDR1 SEHNR, CDR2 FQNEAQ (reference sequence). The CDR3 sequence: CASSTAAGNTEAFF. CDR3 nucleotide sequence: TGTGCCAGCAGCACAGCGGCGGGGAACACTGAAGCTTTCTTT.